The 11 T cell receptor beta chains listed next were all sequenced from one sample in a study of identical twins. TCRdb recomputed calls from the 5' RACE reads with MiXCR, one row per CDR3 protein. The data contain about 570,000 distinct CDR3 sequences, nearly 10% of them singletons. These records were also assigned to another study, of yellow fever vaccine responses in identical twins.

The sequencing sample was made of PBMCs. The source is a woman aged 18-29 years in good health.

In this sample, this clonotype turned up once. At one end, the junction sequence differs from germline, possibly due to a read error. The gene calls are TRBV10-3 and TRBJ2-1, with 7 nucleotides matching TRBD1. The CDR3 spans 15 residues. The germline V gene has CDR1 ENHRY and CDR2 SYGVKD. CDR3 sequence reads: CVISESEGARNEQFF. The CDR3 bases are TGTGTCATCAGTGAGTCCGAGGGGGCGAGGAATGAGCAGTTCTTC.

The chain is built from TRBV9 and TRBJ2-2, with D perhaps matching TRBD2 (7 bases). The CDR3 is 16 amino acids. Germline lookup yields CDR1 SGDLS and CDR2 YYNGEE. V lost 6 bases and J 1 base, leaving 16 bases between the germline ends. This CDR3 is CASTERDKGNTGELFF. The CDR3, as DNA: TGTGCCAGCACTGAGCGGGACAAAGGGAACACCGGGGAGCTGTTTTTT.

This clonotype was detected only a few times. The chain is built from TRBV10-3 and TRBJ2-7, with 13 bases that match TRBD2. The CDR3 is 14 amino acids. The ends lost 6 bases at V and 4 bases at J; junction bases unmatched: 3. Germline CDR1 reads ENHRY; CDR2 reads SYGVKD. The CDR3 bases are TGTGCCATCAGGGGGACTAGCGGGAATTACGAGCAGTACTTC. As protein: CAIRGTSGNYEQYF.

A few counts support this clonotype. The chain has TRBV4-3 and TRBJ2-7, with 8 bases matching TRBD2. Germline trimming cut 1 base from V and 3 bases from J; bases unmatched to any gene: 8. Germline V CDR1 and CDR2: LGHNA, YSLEER. This CDR3 is 16 amino acids long. CDR3 in amino acids: CASSQAVGLASYEQYF. CDR3 sequence (DNA): TGCGCCAGCAGCCAAGCTGTAGGACTAGCTAGCTACGAGCAGTACTTC.

The chain couples TRBV12-3 or TRBV12-4 to TRBJ2-7; D is unclear. This CDR3 has 15 amino acids. Deletions cut 3 bases from V and 2 bases from J, with 14 bases between. The CDR3 DNA follows: TGTGCCAGCAGTTTTCACAGCCCGCTTACCTACGAGCAGTACTTC. Its protein product is CASSFHSPLTYEQYF.

This clonotype was counted between two and nine times. The J gene is TRBJ1-1, the V gene TRBV11-3; D is undetermined. This CDR3 is built from 12 residues. Per the germline V gene, CDR1 is SGHNT and CDR2 is YENEEA. V was cut by 1 base and J by 7 bases, with 7 bases left in between. The CDR3 here is CASSLGRSEAFF. In nucleotides, the CDR3 is TGTGCCAGCAGCTTAGGGAGGAGTGAAGCTTTCTTT. The full variable domain, completed using reference TRBV11-3 and TRBJ1-1, is EAGVVQSPRYKIIEKKQPVAFWCNPISGHNTLYWYLQNLGQGPELLIRYENEEAVDDSQLPKDRFSAERLKGVDSTLKIQPAELGDSAVYLCASSLGRSEAFFGQGTRLTVV.

There are a few counts of this clonotype. The V gene is TRBV4-1, the J gene TRBJ2-1; TRBD1 is a possible D gene (6 bases). V lost 1 base and J lost 7, with 14 bases in between. There are 15 residues in the CDR3. CDR1 and CDR2 (germline): MGHRA, YSYEKL. CDR3 nucleotides: TGCGCCAGCAGCCAAGTTGGACAGAAAACAAATGAGCAGTTCTTC. Its protein is CASSQVGQKTNEQFF.

This clonotype was detected only a few times. The chain links TRBV27 to TRBJ1-5; no firm D call. The V gene's germline CDR1 is MNHEY and CDR2 SMNVEV (reference sequence). The CDR3 spans 14 residues. V was pared by 3 bases and J by 5 bases, with 11 bases between. The chain's CDR3 is CASSFRGADQPQHF. The CDR3 coding sequence is TGTGCCAGCAGTTTTCGGGGTGCGGATCAGCCCCAGCATTTT.

At least ten counts were recorded for this clonotype. DNA for the CDR3: TGTGCCAGCAGTTCCCTACAGGGAGCGGGGGAGACCCAGTACTTC. This translates into CASSSLQGAGETQYF. V and J are TRBV28 and TRBJ2-5; D may be TRBD2 (7 bases). CDR1 MDHEN and CDR2 SYDVKM come from the germline V gene. Trimming removed 4 bases from V and 5 bases from J, with 17 bases in between. CDR3 length equals 15 residues.

A few counts support this clonotype. J is TRBJ2-3 and V is TRBV9; TRBD2 aligns across 14 bases. With 4 bases clipped from V and 2 bases from J, the junction kept 9 bases outside the gene matches. From germline, CDR1 is SGDLS and CDR2 YYNGEE. This CDR3 comprises 18 residues. CDR3 nucleotides: TGTGCCAGCAGCTCCGGACTAGCGGGGGGTACCATCACAGATACGCAGTATTTT. Its protein product is CASSSGLAGGTITDTQYF. Drawing the rest from reference TRBV9 and TRBJ2-3, the complete variable domain is DSGVTQTPKHLITATGQRVTLRCSPRSGDLSVYWYQQSLDQGLQFLIQYYNGEERAKGNILERFSAQQFPDLHSELNLSSLELGDSALYFCASSSGLAGGTITDTQYFGPGTRLTVL.

This clonotype was found many times. The chain recombines TRBV28 with TRBJ2-3, with D possibly matching TRBD1 (5 bases). Germline loops: CDR1 MDHEN, CDR2 SYDVKM. The CDR3 spans 13 residues. The V end lost 7 bases, the J end lost 2 bases, and 10 bases lay between the germline ends. In nucleotides, the CDR3 is TGTGCCAGCACCCCGGACAACACAGATACGCAGTATTTT. This gives the protein CASTPDNTDTQYF.